The T cell receptor (beta chain) under discussion was sequenced for a study of blood T cell repertoires in COVID-19. Study background: Sources were T cells, B-cell-depleted T cells, or PBMCs; the material itself was cDNA or gDNA.

Sequencing was performed with immunoSEQ multiplex PCR; in TCRdb, only in-frame clones are kept and a portion is missing. This table holds about 400,000 clones, around 90% found once. Sequencing was carried out using peripheral blood. The receptor was isolated from a human donor in a cohort sampled during active COVID-19.

CDR3 sequence (DNA): TGTGCCAGTACTCAACTCAGCGCCGGGGAGCTGTTTTTT. It specifies CASTQLSAGELFF. V usage is TRBV19 and J usage is TRBJ2-2; the D is unclear. This CDR3 has 13 amino acids. Germline-derived CDR1 and CDR2 are LNHDA and SQIVND (reference sequence). V was cut by 7 bases and J by 6 bases, with 12 bases left in between.